The 28 T cell receptor beta chains below were found in one sample sequenced in a study of neurological immune-mediated disorders. A single record per CDR3 protein comes from TCRdb applying MiXCR to the 5' RACE reads. The sample holds 130,000 or so distinct CDR3 sequences, about 3.2% seen once. The sequenced sample consisted of PBMCs. These receptors were collected from a woman between 25 and 40 years old with multiple sclerosis.

V gene TRBV27 combines with J gene TRBJ2-1, with 10 nucleotides matching TRBD2. This CDR3 is built from 16 residues. The V gene's germline CDR1 is MNHEY and CDR2 SMNVEV (reference sequence). Germline trimming cut 6 bases from V and 7 bases from J; bases unmatched to any gene: 12. The CDR3, as DNA: TGTGCCAGCAGCTGGATTACTAGCGGGGTAAAGAATGAGCAGTTCTTC. Translation: CASSWITSGVKNEQFF.

In its sample, this clonotype was seen many times. Here the CDR3 reads CSAHPGGGKNNEQFF. The DNA for the CDR3 is TGCAGTGCTCACCCAGGAGGGGGGAAAAACAATGAGCAGTTCTTC. This chain links TRBV20-1 with TRBJ2-1; D possibly matches TRBD1 or TRBD2 (6 bases each). Per germline, CDR1 DFQATT and CDR2 SNEGSKA (reference sequence). Trimming took 5 bases from V and 5 from J, leaving 19 bases between them. The CDR3 has 15 residues.

This clonotype has a count of ten or more. The J gene is TRBJ2-7, the V gene TRBV7-2; D is uncertain. The V gene lost 2 bases and the J gene lost 2 bases, with 7 bases spanning the gap. Germline loops: CDR1 SGHTA, CDR2 FQGNSA. The CDR3 spans 13 residues. The CDR3, as DNA: TGTGCCAGCAGCTTAACGGCGGCCTACGAGCAGTACTTC. This encodes CASSLTAAYEQYF.

This clonotype was counted at least ten times. The chain is built from TRBV18 and TRBJ2-1; D is unclear. CDR3 length: 12 amino acids. V lost 3 bases to trimming and J lost 10 bases, with 10 bases between them. Germline CDR1 and CDR2: KGHSH and LQKENI. The CDR3 loop reads CASSPLGREQFF. The CDR3 bases are TGTGCCAGCTCACCCTTAGGGCGGGAGCAGTTCTTC.

This clonotype was counted a few times. The J gene is TRBJ2-1, the V gene TRBV30, with 7 nucleotides matching TRBD2. Germline V gene data show CDR1 as GTSNPN and CDR2 as SVGIG (reference sequence). CDR3 size: 15 residues. V was clipped by 3 bases and J by 4 bases; unmatched bases: 9. The CDR3 is CAWRASGIMYNEQFF. CDR3 bases: TGTGCCTGGAGGGCCAGCGGGATAATGTACAATGAGCAGTTCTTC.

This clonotype was detected ten times or more. The gene calls are TRBV12-3 or TRBV12-4 and TRBJ2-3; D may be TRBD1 or TRBD2 (5 bases each). Trimming removed 1 base from V and 7 bases from J, with 6 bases in between. This CDR3 has 12 amino acids. CDR3 protein: CASSLGGYTQYF. The CDR3, as DNA: TGTGCCAGCAGTTTAGGGGGGTATACGCAGTATTTT.

At least ten counts were recorded for this clonotype. This rearrangement joins TRBV5-1 to TRBJ1-6; 7 bases agree with TRBD1. The CDR3 sequence is 17 residues long. V lost 0 bases and J lost 6; bases outside the gene matches: 9. The V gene's germline CDR1 is SGHRS and CDR2 YFSETQ. The chain's CDR3 is CASSLEAGGGGNSPLHF. In DNA form, the CDR3 reads TGCGCCAGCAGCTTGGAGGCAGGGGGTGGTGGTAATTCACCCCTCCACTTT.

This clonotype showed up many times. This CDR3 is CASKGYSNQPQHF. CDR3 nucleotides: TGTGCCAGCAAGGGGTATAGCAATCAGCCCCAGCATTTT. The chain couples TRBV2 to TRBJ1-5; D is possibly TRBD1 (5 bases). The ends were cut back, 7 bases at V and 0 bases at J, with 7 bases in the middle. The CDR3 has 13 amino acids. CDR1 SNHLY and CDR2 FYNNEI come from the germline V gene.

This clonotype turned up a few times. V is TRBV12-3 or TRBV12-4 and J is TRBJ1-4; D unresolved. The CDR3 runs to 15 residues. V gave up 1 base and J gave up 8 bases, with 14 bases separating them. CDR3 in amino acids: CASSLELETEEKLFF. The CDR3 DNA reads as TGTGCCAGCAGTTTAGAGCTAGAGACGGAGGAAAAACTGTTTTTT.

This clonotype was picked up a small number of times. The gene calls are TRBV19 and TRBJ1-5; D remains unclear. The CDR3 contains 13 residues. Trimming cost V 2 bases and J 6 bases, with 8 bases left between them. From germline, CDR1 is LNHDA and CDR2 SQIVND (reference sequence). Here the CDR3 DNA reads TGTGCCAGTAGTATATTGTTGGGTCAGCCCCAGCATTTT. Protein: CASSILLGQPQHF.

This clonotype was detected ten times or more. The CDR3 DNA follows: TGTGCCATCAGTGGTGCGGCTAGTAGCTACGAGCAGTACTTC. Translation gives CAISGAASSYEQYF. The rearrangement uses TRBV10-3 and TRBJ2-7; D gene uncertain. Trimming removed 4 bases from V and 3 bases from J, with 13 bases in between. This CDR3 has 14 residues. Looked up from germline, CDR1 is ENHRY and CDR2 is SYGVKD.

This clonotype was counted at least ten times. The chain joins TRBV18 to TRBJ2-4; no clear D. The CDR3 loop spans 14 amino acids. CDR1 and CDR2 (germline): KGHSH, LQKENI. V was pared by 1 base and J by 4 bases, with 8 bases between. CDR3 amino acids: CASSPLLGKNIQYF. The DNA for the CDR3 is TGTGCCAGCTCACCACTTCTGGGAAAAAACATTCAGTACTTC.

In this sample, this clonotype turned up many times. This rearrangement joins TRBV5-1 to TRBJ2-3, with TRBD2 identical over 7 bases. The junction had 3 bases not matched to a gene; V was cut back by 2 bases and J by 0 bases. This CDR3 has 15 residues. CDR1 is SGHRS and CDR2 is YFSETQ in the germline V gene. The CDR3, as DNA: TGCGCCAGCAGCTTTGGGAGGGATAGCACAGATACGCAGTATTTT. This encodes CASSFGRDSTDTQYF.

This clonotype was seen ten or more times. The chain carries TRBV5-5 and TRBJ2-1; a weak D match, TRBD2 (5 bases). This CDR3 contains 16 residues. The germline V gene has CDR1 SGHKS and CDR2 YYEKEE (reference sequence). Trimming stripped 4 bases from V and 9 bases from J, with 23 bases between. DNA for the CDR3: TGTGCCAGCAGCAGCGGCACCAGCGGAAAGACCGGTGAGCAGTTCTTC. Encoded protein: CASSSGTSGKTGEQFF.

This clonotype was recorded many times. V gene TRBV28 combines with J gene TRBJ2-1; weak D call: TRBD2 (6 bases). V lost 6 bases and J lost 3, with 9 bases in between. The CDR3 totals 13 residues. Looked up from germline, CDR1 is MDHEN and CDR2 is SYDVKM. CDR3 nucleotides: TGTGCCAGCAGGGAGGGGTTCTACAATGAGCAGTTCTTC. Translating it yields CASREGFYNEQFF.

This clonotype was found many times. The chain recombines TRBV12-3 or TRBV12-4 with TRBJ1-6, with D possibly matching TRBD1 (5 bases). The CDR3 consists of 14 residues. With 3 bases removed from V and 7 bases from J, the gap between germline ends came to 10 bases. The CDR3 protein is CASSLKAGNSPLHF. CDR3 nucleotide sequence: TGTGCCAGCAGTTTGAAGGCAGGGAATTCACCCCTCCACTTT.

This clonotype was seen many times. The chain has TRBV7-2 and TRBJ2-7; TRBD2 matches at 11 bases. There are 17 residues in the CDR3. Germline CDR1 reads SGHTA; CDR2 reads FQGNSA. V lost 5 bases, J lost 1 base, and 10 bases stayed unmatched. DNA of the CDR3: TGTGCCAGCAGCCTAACGGGACTAGCGGTTACTTCCTACGAGCAGTACTTC. Translated: CASSLTGLAVTSYEQYF.

With respect to this clonotype: Possible read error: a much larger clone is one base away. This chain links TRBV5-1 with TRBJ1-4; the D gene is possibly TRBD1 (5 bases). This CDR3 comprises 15 residues. Germline CDR1 SGHRS, CDR2 YFSETQ. Trimming took off 2 bases at V and 8 bases at J, with 16 bases between the two ends. The CDR3 loop reads CASSLSGTHREKLFF. In nucleotides, the CDR3 is TGCGCCAGCAGCTTATCCGGGACCCACAGGGAAAAACTGTTTTTT.

This clonotype came up many times. The chain combines TRBV7-2 with TRBJ2-4, with 13 nucleotides matching TRBD2. The CDR3 totals 15 residues. The ends lost 5 bases at V and 7 bases at J; junction bases unmatched: 5. CDR1 and CDR2 from the germline V gene are SGHTA and FQGNSA. This CDR3 reads CASSQGLAGKNIQYF. The CDR3, as DNA: TGTGCCAGCAGCCAGGGACTAGCGGGGAAGAACATTCAGTACTTC.

In this sample, this clonotype turned up many times. The chain recombines TRBV6-1 with TRBJ1-4; D gene uncertain. The germline V gene has CDR1 MNHNS and CDR2 SASEGT. There are 16 residues in the CDR3. Trimming cost V 5 bases and J 0 bases, with 13 bases left between them. This CDR3 reads CASSRPREATNEKLFF. The CDR3, as DNA: TGTGCCAGCAGTCGCCCCCGGGAGGCAACTAATGAAAAACTGTTTTTT.

In this sample, this clonotype turned up many times. The J gene is TRBJ2-1, the V gene TRBV25-1; no clear D. Trimming stripped 4 bases from V and 12 bases from J, with 10 bases between. The CDR3 consists of 11 residues. CDR1 is MGHDK, CDR2 SYGVNS, per germline. The CDR3 loop reads CASSGIGWQFF. The CDR3 nucleotides are TGTGCCAGCAGTGGCATTGGATGGCAGTTCTTC.

There are many counts of this clonotype. The genes are TRBV12-3 or TRBV12-4 and TRBJ1-1, with D uncertain. V lost 3 bases, J lost 0 bases, and 5 bases lay in between. This CDR3 region has 13 residues. The CDR3 loop reads CASSLKVNTEAFF. The DNA of the CDR3 is TGTGCCAGCAGTTTGAAGGTGAACACTGAAGCTTTCTTT.

This clonotype was recorded many times. The chain couples TRBV21-1 to TRBJ2-1; the D call TRBD2 from the table was never checked on the DNA. TRBV21-1 is noted as a pseudogene. This CDR3 is 18 amino acids long. CDR3: CASSKVTRGTSRGAEQFF. DNA of the CDR3: TGTGCCAGCAGCAAAGTAACCCGGGGGACTAGCAGGGGAGCTGAGCAGTTCTTC.

This clonotype was found many times. The rearrangement uses TRBV5-1 and TRBJ2-5; maybe TRBD2 (5 bases). The V and J ends lost 6 bases and 1 base respectively, with 10 bases between them. This CDR3 region has 13 residues. The germline CDR1 and CDR2 sequences are SGHRS and YFSETQ. CDR3 DNA: TGCGCCAGCATGGACGGACTCCAAGAGACCCAGTACTTC. Protein: CASMDGLQETQYF.

This clonotype occurred many times. The V call is TRBV5-1, the J call TRBJ2-1, with 9 bases identical to TRBD1. The J segment lost 10 bases and the V segment lost 0 bases, leaving 11 bases of the junction unmatched. CDR3 size: 16 residues. Germline-derived CDR1 and CDR2 are SGHRS and YFSETQ. This CDR3 is CASSLDGPGQGREQFF. CDR3 in DNA: TGCGCCAGCAGCTTGGACGGGCCGGGACAGGGTCGAGAGCAGTTCTTC.

This clonotype was counted ten times or more. This chain connects TRBV7-2 to TRBJ1-2; D gene unclear. The CDR3 has 13 residues. Germline values: CDR1 SGHTA, CDR2 FQGNSA. Trimming left V 5 bases short and J 8 bases short, with 15 bases between. The CDR3 DNA is TGTGCCAGCAGCCCCGGACCAGCCGCAGGCTACACCTTC. Protein: CASSPGPAAGYTF.

This clonotype has at least ten counts. This chain joins TRBV7-2 and TRBJ2-7, with 9 positions matching TRBD2. This CDR3 has 16 residues. V lost 1 base and J lost 0; bases outside the gene matches: 4. CDR1 SGHTA and CDR2 FQGNSA come from the germline V gene. The CDR3 DNA sequence: TGTGCCAGCAGCTTAGAACTAGCGGGTAGCTCCTACGAGCAGTACTTC. Its protein is CASSLELAGSSYEQYF.

At least ten counts were recorded for this clonotype. This chain joins TRBV27 and TRBJ2-7; D remains ambiguous. Between the trimmed V and J ends, which lost 3 bases and 0 bases, there was a span of 6 bases. Per the germline V gene, CDR1 is MNHEY and CDR2 is SMNVEV (reference sequence). The length of the CDR3 is 13 residues. CDR3 residues: CASSFASSYEQYF. DNA for the CDR3: TGTGCCAGCAGTTTCGCGTCCTCCTACGAGCAGTACTTC.